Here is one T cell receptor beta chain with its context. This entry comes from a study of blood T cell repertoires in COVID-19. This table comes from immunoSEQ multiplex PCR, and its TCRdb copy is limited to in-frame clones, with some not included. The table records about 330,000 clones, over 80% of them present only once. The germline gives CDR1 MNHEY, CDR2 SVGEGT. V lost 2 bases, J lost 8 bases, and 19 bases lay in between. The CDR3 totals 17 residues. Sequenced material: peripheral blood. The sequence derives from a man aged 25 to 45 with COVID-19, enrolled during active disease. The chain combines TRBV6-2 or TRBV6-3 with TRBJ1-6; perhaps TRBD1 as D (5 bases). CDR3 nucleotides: TGTGCCAGCAGTTACCCGGCCAGAAGGGGCAGGGATTCACCCCTCCACTTT. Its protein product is CASSYPARRGRDSPLHF.